The 5 T cell receptor beta chains presented below share a single source sample, sequenced in a study of cytomegalovirus exposure and HLA in healthy donors (dated by TCRdb to 2017 to 2019). The library relied on the immunoSEQ multiplex PCR assay. TCRdb took this table from immuneACCESS and kept in-frame rearrangements with V and J called. Such tables lack part of the clones; where checked against another copy, unresolved V genes explain under half of the gap, and the rest is unexplained. A total of hundreds of thousands of clones appear in this sample, 86% of them only once. The leading ten clones occupy 0.65% to 0.95% of the sample. Sequencing was done on a sample of PBMCs. All receptors come from a woman between 18 and 29 years old in good health and CMV-seronegative.

The V call is TRBV7-2, the J call TRBJ2-1, with D maybe TRBD2 (5 bases). The V and J ends lost 5 bases and 1 base respectively, with 12 bases between them. The CDR3 loop spans 15 amino acids. Per germline, CDR1 SGHTA and CDR2 FQGNSA. Written as DNA, the CDR3 is TGTGCCAGCAGCCCTCAGCTAGCTTCCTACAATGAGCAGTTCTTC. It specifies CASSPQLASYNEQFF.

This clone was observed a single time. V usage is TRBV7-6 and J usage is TRBJ2-5; the match to TRBD1 covers 7 bases. The CDR3 consists of 13 residues. J gave up 4 bases and V 1 base, and 0 bases lay outside the gene matches. Germline assignment: CDR1 SGHVS and CDR2 FNYEAQ. The CDR3 is CASSLGQGETQYF. In nucleotides, the CDR3 is TGTGCCAGCAGCTTAGGACAGGGAGAGACCCAGTACTTC.

The chain carries TRBV6-5 and TRBJ1-1; D may be TRBD1 (6 bases). V lost 1 base and J 5 bases, leaving 14 bases between the germline ends. Germline loops: CDR1 MNHEY, CDR2 SVGAGI. The CDR3 extends over 15 amino acids. The CDR3: CASSYLPGAKTEAFF. In nucleotides, the CDR3 is TGTGCCAGCAGTTACTTGCCAGGGGCTAAGACTGAAGCTTTCTTT.

The rearrangement uses TRBV18 and TRBJ1-1, with 7 bases identical to TRBD1. CDR3 length equals 15 residues. In germline, CDR1 is KGHSH, CDR2 LQKENI. Trimming took 4 bases from V and 5 from J; bases not matched to a gene: 10. CDR3 loop: CASSHSRGLRTEAFF. CDR3 DNA: TGTGCCAGCTCACACTCCAGGGGGTTGAGAACTGAAGCTTTCTTT.

This chain links TRBV19 with TRBJ1-2, with 7 nucleotides matching TRBD1. This CDR3 comprises 16 residues. Germline trimming cut 3 bases from V and 4 bases from J; bases unmatched to any gene: 11. Looked up from germline, CDR1 is LNHDA and CDR2 is SQIVND (reference sequence). CDR3 sequence: CASSIPPGGVGYGYTF. Written as DNA, the CDR3 is TGTGCCAGTAGTATCCCCCCAGGGGGAGTAGGCTATGGCTACACCTTC.